This T cell receptor beta chain was identified during a study of tumor-infiltrating lymphocytes in oesophageal squamous cell carcinoma. TCRdb re-derived calls from the PCR reads in MiXCR, one entry per CDR3 protein. The repertoire holds about 25,000 distinct CDR3 sequences, with 30% to 40% as singletons. The V end was cut by 6 bases, the J end by 2 bases, with 16 bases between. Germline V gives CDR1 ENHRY, CDR2 SYGVKD. This CDR3 has 15 amino acids. In its sample, this clonotype was seen many times. V gene TRBV10-3 combines with J gene TRBJ2-5, with a weak D call TRBD1 (7 bases). The specimen was esophageal tumor tissue. This receptor was obtained from a male donor with esophageal squamous cell carcinoma. CDR3 sequence: CAIRDGGTEQETQYF. CDR3 DNA sequence: TGTGCCATCAGGGATGGAGGGACAGAGCAAGAGACCCAGTACTTC.